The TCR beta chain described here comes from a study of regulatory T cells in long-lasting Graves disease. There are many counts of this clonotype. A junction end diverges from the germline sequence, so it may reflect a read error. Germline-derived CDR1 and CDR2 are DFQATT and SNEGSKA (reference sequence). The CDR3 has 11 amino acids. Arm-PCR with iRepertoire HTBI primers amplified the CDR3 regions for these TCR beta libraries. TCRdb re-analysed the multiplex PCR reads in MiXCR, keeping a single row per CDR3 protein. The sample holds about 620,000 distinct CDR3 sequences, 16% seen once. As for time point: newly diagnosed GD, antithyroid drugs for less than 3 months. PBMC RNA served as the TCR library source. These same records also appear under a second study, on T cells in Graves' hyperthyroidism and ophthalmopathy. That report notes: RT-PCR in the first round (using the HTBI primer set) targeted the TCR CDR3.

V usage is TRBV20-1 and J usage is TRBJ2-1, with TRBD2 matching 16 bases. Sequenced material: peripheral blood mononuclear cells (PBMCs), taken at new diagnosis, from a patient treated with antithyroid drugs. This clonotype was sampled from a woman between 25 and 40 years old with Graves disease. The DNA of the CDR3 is TGCAGTGCCGGGACTAGCGGGAGGGGGATCTTC. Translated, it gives CSAGTSGRGIF.